Listed below are T cell receptor beta chains from one sample, sequenced in a study of cytomegalovirus exposure and HLA in healthy donors. Sequencing used immunoSEQ multiplex PCR; TCRdb keeps in-frame clones, though not all of them. The table includes approximately 87,000 clones, around 81% detected once. The source material was PBMCs. The origin of the receptors is a woman between 70 and 85 years old in good health and CMV-seropositive. Both conserved end residues are part of each CDR3. Each record gives: V gene, D gene, J gene, clone size, CDR3 protein, CDR3 DNA. The D gene is left open where the match is weak. Size is stated for part of the rows, as once, few or many counts, or as a class when the clone is expanded.

>TRBV7-2|-|TRBJ2-3|few
CASSLVDADTQYF
TGTGCCAGCAGCTTAGTCGATGCGGATACGCAGTATTTT
>TRBV15|TRBD1|TRBJ1-4|-
CATSRETGGNEKLFF
TGTGCCACCAGCAGGGAGACAGGGGGGAATGAAAAACTGTTTTTT
>TRBV7-8|TRBD1|TRBJ2-7|-
CASSLPGQTPYEQYF
TGTGCCAGCAGCTTACCGGGACAGACGCCCTACGAGCAGTACTTC
>TRBV7-3|-|TRBJ2-7|-
CASSLTPESHEQYF
TGTGCCAGCAGCTTAACCCCGGAGTCCCACGAGCAGTACTTC
>TRBV7-3|-|TRBJ2-3|once
CASSLNGLRDTQYF
TGTGCCAGCAGCTTAAACGGACTTAGGGATACGCAGTATTTT
>TRBV20-1|-|TRBJ2-7|once
CSPSGAYEQYF
TGCAGTCCGAGCGGAGCCTACGAGCAGTACTTC
>TRBV7-9|-|TRBJ1-1|once
CASSLVRREGSSNTEAFF
TGTGCCAGCAGCTTAGTCCGCCGGGAGGGTTCCTCGAACACTGAAGCTTTCTTT
>TRBV7-9|-|TRBJ2-2|-
CSSSPYTGELFF
TGTTCCAGCAGCCCCTACACCGGGGAGCTGTTTTTT
>TRBV7-9|-|TRBJ2-3|-
CSSSLQVDTQYF
TGTTCCAGCAGCCTTCAGGTAGATACGCAGTATTTT
>TRBV6-1|TRBD1|TRBJ2-7|-
CASSAGGGYEQYF
TGTGCCAGCAGTGCAGGGGGCGGGTACGAGCAGTACTTC
>TRBV7-3|TRBD2|TRBJ2-5|-
CASSLGTSGRGGETQYF
TGTGCCAGCAGCTTGGGGACTAGCGGGAGGGGAGGGGAGACCCAGTACTTC